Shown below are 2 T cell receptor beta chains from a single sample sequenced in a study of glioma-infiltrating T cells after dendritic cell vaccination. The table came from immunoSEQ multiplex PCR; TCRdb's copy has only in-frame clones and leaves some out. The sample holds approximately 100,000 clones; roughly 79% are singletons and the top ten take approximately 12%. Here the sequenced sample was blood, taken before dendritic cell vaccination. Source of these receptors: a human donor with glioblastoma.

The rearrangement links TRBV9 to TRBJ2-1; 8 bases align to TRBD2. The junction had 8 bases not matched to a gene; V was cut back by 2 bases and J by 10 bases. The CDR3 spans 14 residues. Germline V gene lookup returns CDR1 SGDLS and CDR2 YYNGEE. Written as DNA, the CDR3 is TGTGCCAGCAGCGTCGGACCCGCGGGGGGCGAGCAGTTCTTC. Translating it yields CASSVGPAGGEQFF.

CDR3 amino acids: CASSYPGRNYGYTF. The CDR3 DNA is TGTGCCAGCAGTTACCCGGGGAGAAACTATGGCTACACCTTC. The V gene is TRBV6-6, the J gene TRBJ1-2; D uncertain. CDR1 is MNHNY, CDR2 SVGAGI, per germline (reference sequence). Trimming pared 2 bases from V and 2 bases from J, leaving 9 bases between. The CDR3 runs 14 residues.